This passage covers 30 T cell receptor beta chains from one sample sequenced in a study of control samples from healthy donors and cancer patients. Only in-frame clones appear in the TCRdb table, and some are missing; sequencing was by immunoSEQ multiplex PCR. The table records about 110,000 clones, approximately 89% of them present only once. Input material: blood. Receptors were obtained from a woman under 30 in good health.

The V and J genes are TRBV28 and TRBJ2-3; D not resolved. Deletions cut 5 bases from V and 9 bases from J, with 18 bases between. The CDR3 length is 14 residues. In germline, CDR1 is MDHEN, CDR2 SYDVKM. Here the CDR3 reads CASSTVLWVATQYF. CDR3 nucleotides: TGTGCCAGCAGTACCGTCCTTTGGGTCGCGACGCAGTATTTT.

This clone showed up just a few times. The chain carries TRBV7-2 and TRBJ2-7; 8 bases are a match to TRBD1. Germline V gene data show CDR1 as SGHTA and CDR2 as FQGNSA. Germline trimming cut 5 bases from V and 2 bases from J; bases unmatched to any gene: 5. The CDR3 spans 14 residues. The CDR3 region is CASSVSTGAYEQYF. CDR3 DNA sequence: TGTGCCAGCAGCGTCTCGACAGGGGCCTACGAGCAGTACTTC.

The CDR3 region is CATSREGGANYGYTF. In DNA, the CDR3 is TGTGCCACCAGCAGAGAGGGTGGGGCTAACTATGGCTACACCTTC. The V call is TRBV15, the J call TRBJ1-2; D gene ambiguous. This CDR3 is built from 15 residues. The V gene's germline CDR1 is LNHNV and CDR2 YYDKDF (reference sequence). Trimming took 0 bases from V and 0 from J, leaving 8 bases between them.

This clone was counted a few times. J is TRBJ1-1 and V is TRBV28; a possible D gene is TRBD1 (6 bases). Germline V gene lookup returns CDR1 MDHEN and CDR2 SYDVKM. V lost 7 bases and J 0 bases, leaving 9 bases between the germline ends. The CDR3 has 13 amino acids. The CDR3 region has the DNA TGTGCCAGCAAGGGGGACCTGAACACTGAAGCTTTCTTT. Its translation: CASKGDLNTEAFF.

CDR3 region: CASSLQGHTEAFF. DNA for the CDR3: TGTGCCAGCAGCTTACAAGGGCACACTGAAGCTTTCTTT. The rearrangement joins TRBV7-9 to TRBJ1-1; unclear D gene. Looked up from germline, CDR1 is SEHNR and CDR2 is FQNEAQ (reference sequence). The CDR3 spans 13 residues. Trimming took 2 bases from V and 3 from J, leaving 7 bases between them.

The chain joins TRBV28 to TRBJ1-5; 9 nucleotides match TRBD1. V shed 4 bases, J shed 5 bases, and the junction held 6 bases outside the gene matches. The CDR3 runs to 15 residues. Germline V lookup: CDR1 MDHEN, CDR2 SYDVKM. The CDR3 DNA reads TGTGCCAGCAGTTCCACAGGGGGCAGTTATCAGCCCCAGCATTTT. It codes for CASSSTGGSYQPQHF.

The gene calls are TRBV6-2 or TRBV6-3 and TRBJ2-5, with D possibly matching TRBD2 (6 bases). CDR1 and CDR2 from the germline V gene are MNHEY and SVGEGT. This CDR3 contains 16 residues. Trimming left V 2 bases short and J 7 bases short, with 20 bases between. DNA of the CDR3: TGTGCCAGCAGTTACCCGACCGGGACTCCTCGGGGGACCCAGTACTTC. Translating it yields CASSYPTGTPRGTQYF.

This chain uses TRBV18 with TRBJ1-5; D unresolved. The CDR3 has 14 amino acids. Trimming took 4 bases from V and 1 from J, leaving 8 bases between them. Germline V lookup: CDR1 KGHSH, CDR2 LQKENI. CDR3: CASSRAWSNQPQHF. The CDR3 nucleotides are TGTGCCAGCTCACGTGCGTGGAGCAATCAGCCCCAGCATTTT.

The chain joins TRBV30 to TRBJ1-2; tentatively, D is TRBD1 (6 bases). Looked up from germline, CDR1 is GTSNPN and CDR2 is SVGIG (reference sequence). V was trimmed by 2 bases and J by 4 bases, leaving 14 bases between them. The CDR3 runs to 14 residues. CDR3 sequence (DNA): TGTGCCTGGAGTTGGACAGATGAATTCTATGGCTACACCTTC. Its protein is CAWSWTDEFYGYTF.

V usage is TRBV2 and J usage is TRBJ1-5, with D possibly matching TRBD1 (5 bases). CDR3 length: 14 amino acids. Germline V gives CDR1 SNHLY, CDR2 FYNNEI. Trimming cost V 5 bases and J 1 base, with 9 bases left between them. CDR3 DNA sequence: TGTGCCAGCAGTTCCGACAGAAGCAATCAGCCCCAGCATTTT. Amino acid sequence: CASSSDRSNQPQHF.

This rearrangement joins TRBV7-7 to TRBJ2-5, with no clear D. The CDR3 is made up of 11 amino acids. Looked up from germline, CDR1 is SSHAT and CDR2 is FNYEAQ (reference sequence). The CDR3 protein is CALGYRETQYF. In nucleotides, the CDR3 is TGTGCGTTGGGCTACAGAGAGACCCAGTACTTC.

The chain carries TRBV7-9 and TRBJ1-2; the D gene is possibly TRBD1 (5 bases). V was cut by 5 bases and J by 0 bases, with 19 bases left in between. The germline V gene has CDR1 SEHNR and CDR2 FQNEAQ (reference sequence). The CDR3 runs to 17 residues. The CDR3 DNA sequence: TGTGCCAGCAGCGGACTTTTAGGGGAAGAGACTAACTATGGCTACACCTTC. Residues: CASSGLLGEETNYGYTF.

The V call is TRBV12-5, the J call TRBJ1-2, with D possibly being TRBD1 (5 bases). V gave up 3 bases and J gave up 4 bases, with 18 bases separating them. The CDR3 contains 16 residues. Germline lookup yields CDR1 LGHNT and CDR2 FRNRAP. CDR3 amino acids: CASGLQPHRRFYGYTF. The CDR3 DNA follows: TGTGCTAGTGGTTTACAACCCCACAGGCGGTTCTATGGCTACACCTTC.

The chain recombines TRBV9 with TRBJ2-1, with 10 bases fitting TRBD1. The length of the CDR3 is 15 residues. The ends lost 1 base at V and 10 bases at J; junction bases unmatched: 8. Looked up from germline, CDR1 is SGDLS and CDR2 is YYNGEE. CDR3 in DNA: TGTGCCAGCAGCGTAACCGGGACAGGGGTTTGGGAGCAGTTCTTC. Its translation: CASSVTGTGVWEQFF.

This clone was detected only once. The chain employs TRBV18 and TRBJ2-3; possibly TRBD1 for D (5 bases). This CDR3 spans 14 amino acids. CDR1 and CDR2 from the germline V gene are KGHSH and LQKENI. The V end was cut by 2 bases, the J end by 4 bases, with 10 bases between. This chain's CDR3 is CASSPRQGADTQYF. The CDR3 DNA follows: TGTGCCAGCTCACCAAGGCAGGGCGCAGATACGCAGTATTTT.

The rearrangement links TRBV6-7 to TRBJ1-5, with TRBD1 matching over 8 bases. TRBV6-7 is an ORF for which the function is uncertain. Trimming cost V 4 bases and J 3 bases; bases outside gene matches: 5. This CDR3 spans 15 amino acids. The CDR3 region is CASSSTDRDNQPQHF. The CDR3 region has the DNA TGTGCCAGCAGTTCCACGGACAGGGACAATCAGCCCCAGCATTTT.

A single count supports this clone. In DNA form, the CDR3 reads TGTGCCAGCAGTTTAGGTCGGACAGACATGAACACTGAAGCTTTCTTT. It yields the protein CASSLGRTDMNTEAFF. V and J are TRBV28 and TRBJ1-1, with D perhaps TRBD1 (6 bases). The germline CDR1 and CDR2 sequences are MDHEN and SYDVKM. V shed 2 bases and J shed 0 bases, with 13 bases lying between them. This CDR3 contains 16 residues.

This chain connects TRBV28 to TRBJ1-1; the D gene is possibly TRBD1 (6 bases). Germline CDR1 is MDHEN and CDR2 is SYDVKM. V was shortened by 6 bases and J by 4 bases, with 15 bases between the two germline ends. The CDR3 sequence is 14 residues long. The CDR3 region has the DNA TGTGCCAGCAGCGAAACAGGGTATCGCACTGAAGCTTTCTTT. This encodes CASSETGYRTEAFF. The full variable domain, with the rest looked up from reference TRBV28 and TRBJ1-1, is DVKVTQSSRYLVKRTGEKVFLECVQDMDHENMFWYRQDPGLGLRLIYFSYDVKMKEKGDIPEGYSVSREKKERFSLILESASTNQTSMYLCASSETGYRTEAFFGQGTRLTVV.

The rearrangement uses TRBV19 and TRBJ2-5; tentatively, D is TRBD1 or TRBD2 (5 bases each). V lost 5 bases, J lost 5 bases, and 15 bases lay in between. Germline values: CDR1 LNHDA, CDR2 SQIVND (reference sequence). This CDR3 comprises 14 residues. CDR3 sequence (DNA): TGTGCCAGTAGTGGGGGTGGACCTCTGGAGACCCAGTACTTC. It yields the protein CASSGGGPLETQYF.

This clone was detected once. V usage is TRBV6-5 and J usage is TRBJ2-3, with TRBD1 matching over 10 bases. There are 15 residues in the CDR3. The V and J ends lost 7 bases and 2 bases, in that order; junction bases with no gene match: 6. CDR1 and CDR2 from the germline V gene are MNHEY and SVGAGI. CDR3 sequence (DNA): TGTGCCAGCACCCGGGACAGGGGCATCACAGATACGCAGTATTTT. Translation gives CASTRDRGITDTQYF.

The rearrangement uses TRBV19 and TRBJ2-5; the match to TRBD2 covers 9 bases. J gave up 2 bases and V 7 bases, and 14 bases lay outside the gene matches. There are 17 residues in the CDR3. From germline, CDR1 is LNHDA and CDR2 SQIVND (reference sequence). The CDR3 loop is CASTLRYPSGIQETQYF. The CDR3 DNA reads TGTGCCAGTACCCTTCGTTATCCTAGCGGGATTCAAGAGACCCAGTACTTC.

This rearrangement joins TRBV11-2 to TRBJ1-5; D gene unclear. The germline gives CDR1 SGHAT, CDR2 FQNNGV. This CDR3 is built from 11 residues. V was trimmed by 5 bases and J by 10 bases, leaving 9 bases between them. DNA for the CDR3: TGTGCCAGCAGCCCCATAGGCCCCCAGCATTTT. Amino acid sequence: CASSPIGPQHF.

The V and J genes are TRBV20-1 and TRBJ1-2, with 7 bases that match TRBD1. CDR1 and CDR2 (germline): DFQATT, SNEGSKA (reference sequence). The CDR3 consists of 14 residues. The trim removed 6 bases at V and 4 bases at J, leaving 11 bases unmatched. For the CDR3, the DNA is TGCAGTGCCAGTACAGGGGTAGGGGGCTATGGCTACACCTTC. Amino acids: CSASTGVGGYGYTF.

This chain links TRBV2 with TRBJ2-5; a weak D match, TRBD1 (6 bases). This CDR3 is 16 amino acids long. V was trimmed by 3 bases and J by 1 base, leaving 15 bases between them. Germline CDR1 SNHLY, CDR2 FYNNEI. Here the CDR3 reads CASSDMGATVQETQYF. Here the CDR3 DNA reads TGTGCCAGCAGTGATATGGGGGCAACAGTCCAAGAGACCCAGTACTTC.

This chain uses TRBV28 with TRBJ1-5; D remains unclear. The CDR3 has 11 residues. Per germline, CDR1 MDHEN and CDR2 SYDVKM. The V and J ends lost 2 bases and 5 bases respectively, with 1 base between them. Written as DNA, the CDR3 is TGTGCCAGCAGTTTAGATCAGCCCCAGCATTTT. Amino acids: CASSLDQPQHF.

The genes are TRBV2 and TRBJ2-6; TRBD1 aligns across 9 bases. CDR3 size: 15 residues. The germline V gene encodes CDR1 SNHLY and CDR2 FYNNEI. Germline trimming cut 7 bases from V and 1 base from J; bases unmatched to any gene: 2. The CDR3 DNA follows: TGTGCCAGCAATGACAGGGGGTCTGGGGCCAACGTCCTGACTTTC. It is translated as CASNDRGSGANVLTF.

The chain couples TRBV4-3 to TRBJ2-7; 7 bases fit TRBD1. The CDR3 extends over 15 amino acids. The junction had 9 bases not matched to a gene; V was cut back by 4 bases and J by 3 bases. CDR1 is LGHNA, CDR2 YSLEER, per germline. For the CDR3, the DNA is TGCGCCAGCAGCCCGTCCACAGGGGTGGGCTACGAGCAGTACTTC. This sequence encodes CASSPSTGVGYEQYF.

This rearrangement joins TRBV19 to TRBJ2-1, with a possible D match to TRBD1 (6 bases). V lost 8 bases and J 9 bases, leaving 20 bases between the germline ends. The CDR3 extends over 14 amino acids. Germline CDR1 and CDR2: LNHDA and SQIVND (reference sequence). This CDR3 is CASGDIGQRLEQFF. The CDR3, as DNA: TGTGCCAGTGGGGATATTGGACAGAGGCTTGAGCAGTTCTTC.

The J gene is TRBJ2-1, the V gene TRBV11-2, with a tentative D call TRBD1 (5 bases). The length of the CDR3 is 16 residues. Germline loops: CDR1 SGHAT, CDR2 FQNNGV. The V and J ends lost 3 bases and 4 bases respectively, with 16 bases between them. The CDR3 DNA reads as TGTGCCAGCAGCTTGACTTCAGGGAACAAGTACAATGAGCAGTTCTTC. Translation: CASSLTSGNKYNEQFF.

This clone came up once. This rearrangement joins TRBV18 to TRBJ2-1; a possible D gene is TRBD1 (5 bases). CDR3 length: 13 residues. Germline CDR1 KGHSH, CDR2 LQKENI. Trimming removed 5 bases at V and 8 bases at J, with 13 bases between. CDR3 sequence reads: CASSKGPSDEQFF. The CDR3 DNA reads as TGTGCCAGCTCAAAGGGGCCATCTGATGAGCAGTTCTTC.